One sample yielded the 17 T cell receptor beta chains listed below, sequenced in a study of T-cell reconstitution after alpha-beta-depleted transplantation in children. Unique molecular identifiers tagged the TCRbeta library. TCRdb itself ran the PCR reads through MiXCR, one entry per CDR3 protein. Of about 350,000 distinct CDR3 sequences detected, under 20% appear once; the ten largest clones hold about 41%. The sample in question was PBMCs, mostly from graft donor cells, obtained 360 days after TCRalphabeta/CD19-depleted stem cell transplant. These receptors all stem from a male patient between 2 and 15 years old who had a stem cell transplant for acute lymphoblastic leukemia, so the T cells may come from the graft donor.

This clonotype was seen a few times. The genes are TRBV28 and TRBJ1-1; no clear D gene. CDR3 length: 14 amino acids. Germline-derived CDR1 and CDR2 are MDHEN and SYDVKM. The V gene lost 6 bases and the J gene lost 0 bases, with 11 bases spanning the gap. For the CDR3, the DNA is TGTGCCAGCAGCTCGTACCCCGTGAACACTGAAGCTTTCTTT. This codes for CASSSYPVNTEAFF. Based on the CDR3 plus reference TRBV28 and TRBJ1-1, the full variable domain is DVKVTQSSRYLVKRTGEKVFLECVQDMDHENMFWYRQDPGLGLRLIYFSYDVKMKEKGDIPEGYSVSREKKERFSLILESASTNQTSMYLCASSSYPVNTEAFFGQGTRLTVV.

This clonotype was counted at least ten times. In DNA, the CDR3 is TGCGCCAGCAGCTACGGGACAGGAGGCTACAATGAGCAGTTCTTC. It yields the protein CASSYGTGGYNEQFF. The V gene is TRBV5-1, the J gene TRBJ2-1; 8 bases agree with TRBD1. CDR1 SGHRS and CDR2 YFSETQ come from the germline V gene. The CDR3 totals 15 residues. V dropped 3 bases and J dropped 3; count of bases not matched to a gene: 5.

This clonotype was seen at least ten times. The chain has TRBV9 and TRBJ2-2; a weak D match, TRBD2 (5 bases). V was trimmed by 0 bases and J by 7 bases, leaving 13 bases between them. Germline-derived CDR1 and CDR2 are SGDLS and YYNGEE. This CDR3 has 15 amino acids. CDR3 loop: CASSVDEGRGGELFF. In DNA form, the CDR3 reads TGTGCCAGCAGCGTAGATGAGGGCCGGGGCGGGGAGCTGTTTTTT.

V usage is TRBV4-3 and J usage is TRBJ2-7, with D maybe TRBD1 (6 bases). The germline V gene has CDR1 LGHNA and CDR2 YSLEER. Trimming shortened V by 0 bases and J by 4 bases, and 13 bases separated the two germline ends. The CDR3 covers 15 residues. CDR3 DNA: TGCGCCAGCAGCCAAGATAGGGCAGGGGTTTACGAGCAGTACTTC. This encodes CASSQDRAGVYEQYF.

The chain couples TRBV10-3 to TRBJ2-2; TRBD2 aligns across 8 bases. The germline gives CDR1 ENHRY, CDR2 SYGVKD. The CDR3 is 16 residues long. Trimming removed 3 bases from V and 1 base from J; junction bases left unmatched: 4. The CDR3 protein is CAISEPAGGNTGELFF. CDR3 nucleotides: TGTGCCATCAGTGAACCTGCGGGAGGGAACACCGGGGAGCTGTTTTTT.

This clonotype was seen a handful of times. The chain is built from TRBV20-1 and TRBJ2-2, with 9 nucleotides matching TRBD2. In germline, CDR1 is DFQATT, CDR2 SNEGSKA (reference sequence). CDR3 size: 14 residues. The V segment lost 5 bases and the J segment 6 bases; nucleotides outside the gene matches: 7. As DNA, the CDR3 is TGCAGTGCTGAGGGGACTAGCCCCGCCGGGGAGCTGTTTTTT. This codes for CSAEGTSPAGELFF.

The chain uses TRBV12-3 or TRBV12-4 and TRBJ1-1; D unresolved. With 7 bases removed from V and 2 bases from J, the gap between germline ends came to 11 bases. The length of the CDR3 is 13 residues. The CDR3 sequence is CASTAGLNTEAFF. DNA for the CDR3: TGTGCCAGCACGGCCGGGCTTAACACTGAAGCTTTCTTT.

This clonotype was observed a handful of times. The rearrangement joins TRBV7-6 to TRBJ2-7, with no clear D. Germline V lookup: CDR1 SGHVS, CDR2 FNYEAQ. Trimming removed 2 bases at V and 2 bases at J, with 7 bases between. This CDR3 contains 13 residues. The CDR3 protein is CASSLQVAYEQYF. CDR3 bases: TGTGCCAGCAGCTTACAGGTTGCCTACGAGCAGTACTTC.

The chain recombines TRBV4-1 with TRBJ1-6; 9 bases fit TRBD1. The CDR3 consists of 14 residues. V lost 3 bases to trimming and J lost 7 bases; unmatched junction nucleotides: 1. Germline V lookup: CDR1 MGHRA, CDR2 YSYEKL. The CDR3 sequence: CASSQGTGNSPLHF. CDR3 nucleotides: TGCGCCAGCAGCCAGGGGACAGGGAATTCACCCCTCCACTTT.

About this clonotype: This may come from a read error, since a much larger clone is one base off. The chain is built from TRBV6-4 and TRBJ2-3; the D gene is possibly TRBD2 (6 bases). Germline assignment: CDR1 MRHNA and CDR2 SNTAGT. The CDR3 runs to 14 residues. CDR3 region: CATSPGEGPDTQYF. The CDR3 nucleotides are TGTGCCACCAGTCCGGGAGAGGGTCCAGATACGCAGTATTTT.

The chain uses TRBV7-9 and TRBJ2-5, with TRBD2 identical over 11 bases. J lost 1 base, V lost 4 bases, and 5 bases had no gene match. The germline V gene encodes CDR1 SEHNR and CDR2 FQNEAQ (reference sequence). The CDR3 length is 16 residues. The CDR3 here is CASSSRLAGLQETQYF. The CDR3 bases are TGTGCCAGCAGCTCTAGACTAGCGGGGCTCCAAGAGACCCAGTACTTC.

This clonotype occurred a few times. V and J are TRBV12-3 or TRBV12-4 and TRBJ2-1; the D is unclear. The CDR3 contains 16 residues. Trimming removed 1 base from V and 4 bases from J, with 14 bases in between. Here the CDR3 reads CASSLEWAHDYNEQFF. The DNA of the CDR3 is TGTGCCAGCAGTTTAGAATGGGCTCACGATTACAATGAGCAGTTCTTC.

The chain combines TRBV20-1 with TRBJ2-5, with D perhaps matching TRBD1 (5 bases). V gave up 0 bases and J gave up 5 bases, with 19 bases separating them. Germline V gene sequence: CDR1 DFQATT, CDR2 SNEGSKA (reference sequence). This CDR3 has 16 residues. CDR3 bases: TGCAGTGCTAGAGATGGGGCAGGCCGTTGGATGGAGACCCAGTACTTC. As protein: CSARDGAGRWMETQYF.

This clonotype has just a few counts. The gene calls are TRBV20-1 and TRBJ2-3; D gene uncertain. The germline CDR1 and CDR2 sequences are DFQATT and SNEGSKA (reference sequence). This CDR3 spans 11 amino acids. The V end lost 1 base, the J end lost 7 bases, and 6 bases lay between the germline ends. For the CDR3, the DNA is TGCAGTGCTAGAGTGGGCTATACGCAGTATTTT. It translates to CSARVGYTQYF.

This clonotype was found a few times. The rearrangement links TRBV12-3 or TRBV12-4 to TRBJ1-2; TRBD1 aligns across 10 bases. The junction had 3 bases not matched to a gene; V was cut back by 6 bases and J by 2 bases. The CDR3 runs to 14 residues. The CDR3 nucleotides are TGTGCCAGCAGCGGGACAGGGGAGAACTATGGCTACACCTTC. It yields the protein CASSGTGENYGYTF.

This rearrangement joins TRBV20-1 to TRBJ2-5; the D is unclear. Germline V gives CDR1 DFQATT, CDR2 SNEGSKA (reference sequence). The CDR3 contains 13 residues. Trimming stripped 1 base from V and 4 bases from J, with 10 bases between. The DNA for the CDR3 is TGCAGTGCTAGAGGGGCTAGAAGAGAGACCCAGTACTTC. Protein: CSARGARRETQYF.

The chain employs TRBV4-1 and TRBJ2-1; D not certain. The CDR3 extends over 17 amino acids. CDR1 is MGHRA, CDR2 YSYEKL, per germline. Trimming pared 2 bases from V and 0 bases from J, leaving 14 bases between. The CDR3 nucleotides read TGCGCCAGCAGCCAAATTCAGGTCAAAAGCTCCTACAATGAGCAGTTCTTC. Translating gives CASSQIQVKSSYNEQFF.